These 13 T cell receptor beta chains originate from one sample sequenced in a study of Graves' ophthalmopathy and Graves' hyperthyroidism. The authors amplified TCR beta CDR3 regions from RNA transcripts. First-round RT-PCR with HTBI primers preceded a second-round multiplex PCR. TCRdb passed the multiplex PCR reads through MiXCR, listing each CDR3 protein once. Among over a million distinct CDR3 sequences listed, about 40% were seen once. Sequences were obtained from peripheral blood or thyroid tissue (not recorded which). The receptors here all came from an adult man with Graves' hyperthyroidism.

In regard to this clonotype: Being one base from a much bigger clone, this may be a read error. The rearrangement links TRBV20-1 to TRBJ1-1; D is perhaps TRBD1 (5 bases). Germline V gene data show CDR1 as DFQATT and CDR2 as SNEGSKA (reference sequence). The CDR3 has 13 residues. The CDR3 DNA sequence: TGCAGTGCTACGGGGCCCGCAGCGTCTGAACCTTTCTTT. Amino acids: CSATGPAASEPFF.

This clonotype was picked up many times. The V gene is TRBV29-1, the J gene TRBJ1-4; unclear D gene. V shed 4 bases and J shed 6 bases, with 6 bases lying between them. The CDR3 has 11 residues. CDR1 is SQVTM and CDR2 is ANQGSEA in the germline V gene. The CDR3 loop reads CSVGFDEKLFF. DNA for the CDR3: TGCAGCGTTGGTTTTGATGAAAAACTGTTTTTT.

There are many counts of this clonotype. The chain recombines TRBV6-6 with TRBJ2-5; 11 bases map to TRBD2. Trimming at V came to 5 bases and at J to 2 bases, leaving 7 bases not matched to a gene. Germline CDR1 reads MNHNY; CDR2 reads SVGAGI (reference sequence). CDR3 length: 16 amino acids. DNA for the CDR3: TGTGCCAGCAGTGGACTAGCGGGTACCCTACAAGAGACCCAGTACTTC. Its protein is CASSGLAGTLQETQYF.

The table lists this clonotype with a few counts. The chain joins TRBV28 to TRBJ2-2, with 7 positions matching TRBD2. CDR3 length equals 16 residues. V was pared by 5 bases and J by 6 bases, with 12 bases of the junction left unmatched. Germline lookup yields CDR1 MDHEN and CDR2 SYDVKM. For the CDR3, the DNA is TGTGCCAGCAGTGAAACCTCCGGGACTAAGCCCGGGGAGCTGTTTTTT. Amino acid sequence: CASSETSGTKPGELFF. Variable domain in full (rest from reference TRBV28 and TRBJ2-2): DVKVTQSSRYLVKRTGEKVFLECVQDMDHENMFWYRQDPGLGLRLIYFSYDVKMKEKGDIPEGYSVSREKKERFSLILESASTNQTSMYLCASSETSGTKPGELFFGEGSRLTVL.

With regard to this clonotype: Because the CDR3 is missing its conserved closing phenylalanine or tryptophan, this is likely a read error. The rearrangement uses TRBV20-1 and TRBJ2-5; D is possibly TRBD1 (5 bases). CDR3 length: 12 amino acids. Germline CDR1 reads DFQATT; CDR2 reads SNEGSKA (reference sequence). V was trimmed by 2 bases and J by 4 bases, leaving 8 bases between them. The CDR3 DNA follows: TGCAGTGCTAGACAGGGCCGAGAGACCCAGTACTCC. Amino acid sequence: CSARQGRETQYS.

J is TRBJ1-5 and V is TRBV2; D gene uncertain. Germline V gives CDR1 SNHLY, CDR2 FYNNEI. The CDR3 has 13 amino acids. V was trimmed by 8 bases and J by 4 bases, leaving 12 bases between them. CDR3 DNA: TGTGCCAGCGGCAGGACTCCGAATCAGCCCCAGCATTTT. It translates to CASGRTPNQPQHF.

This clonotype was recorded a few times. The chain has TRBV6-1 and TRBJ1-5; D uncertain. There are 15 residues in the CDR3. Deletions cut 6 bases from V and 0 bases from J, with 12 bases between. Germline V CDR1 and CDR2: MNHNS, SASEGT. CDR3 in amino acids: CASRVERASNQPQHF. In nucleotides, the CDR3 is TGTGCCAGCAGAGTAGAGAGGGCTAGCAATCAGCCCCAGCATTTT.

This clonotype was seen only once. The V call is TRBV5-1, the J call TRBJ2-2; 7 bases are shared with TRBD1. The CDR3 covers 13 residues. Germline CDR1 SGHRS, CDR2 YFSETQ. The V segment lost 9 bases and the J segment 4 bases; nucleotides outside the gene matches: 6. CDR3 in amino acids: CATTTGVTGELFF. CDR3 in DNA: TGCGCCACCACCACAGGGGTCACCGGGGAGCTGTTTTTT.

This clonotype was observed a few times. The CDR3, as DNA: TGTGCCAGCAGCGTAGGGGAACTGGGCGGGGGGATCACCGGGGAGCTGTTTTTT. This gives the protein CASSVGELGGGITGELFF. The genes are TRBV9 and TRBJ2-2, with 8 bases aligning to TRBD2. V shed 0 bases, J shed 4 bases, and the junction held 11 bases outside the gene matches. The CDR3 is 18 amino acids. Germline assignment: CDR1 SGDLS and CDR2 YYNGEE.

The chain is built from TRBV10-3 and TRBJ1-5; no firm D call. Trimming pared 10 bases from V and 0 bases from J, leaving 16 bases between. In germline, CDR1 is ENHRY, CDR2 SYGVKD. The CDR3 loop spans 15 amino acids. The CDR3 is CASTPRRISNQPQHF. The CDR3, as DNA: TGTGCCAGCACCCCCCGTAGGATTAGCAATCAGCCCCAGCATTTT.

The table lists this clonotype with many counts. The chain has TRBV12-3 or TRBV12-4 and TRBJ1-2, with TRBD1 matching 7 bases. The CDR3 loop spans 13 amino acids. V was pared by 6 bases and J by 5 bases, with 6 bases of the junction left unmatched. The CDR3 coding sequence is TGTGCCAGCAGCATCGACAGGGTTTATGGCTACACCTTC. Its translation: CASSIDRVYGYTF.

This clonotype has a count of ten or more. V gene TRBV29-1 combines with J gene TRBJ2-7; TRBD1 matches at 7 bases. The CDR3 length is 13 residues. Germline V CDR1 and CDR2: SQVTM, ANQGSEA. The junction had 5 bases not matched to a gene; V was cut back by 6 bases and J by 0 bases. CDR3 amino acids: CSVPGQLSYEQYF. The CDR3, as DNA: TGCAGCGTGCCGGGACAGCTCTCCTACGAGCAGTACTTC.

Remarks on this clonotype: With a much larger clone just one base away, this may be a read error. The chain joins TRBV7-2 to TRBJ2-5, with a tentative D call TRBD1 (6 bases). Looked up from germline, CDR1 is SGHTA and CDR2 is FQGNSA. This CDR3 has 14 residues. The ends were cut back, 6 bases at V and 7 bases at J, with 18 bases in the middle. The chain's CDR3 is CASRKVGGPGTQYF. The CDR3 nucleotides read TGTGCCAGCAGGAAGGTAGGGGGTCCGGGGACCCAGTACTTC.